One and the same sample provided the 24 T cell receptor beta chains below, sequenced in a study of OX40 agonist ivuxolimab in advanced cancers. Receptors were amplified or captured by the immunoSEQ multiplex PCR assay. The table was pulled from immuneACCESS by TCRdb, which kept in-frame rearrangements only. Such tables lose some clones; where checked, under half of the loss comes from unresolved V genes, and the rest has no known cause. Within this sample are about 79,000 clones, with around 92% of them counted one time only. The ten largest make up roughly 6.9% of the sample. This specimen consisted of CD4+ or CD8+ T cells sorted from blood, obtained in a trial of the OX40 agonist ivuxolimab. The receptors originated from an adult with an advanced solid tumor such as melanoma, head and neck, liver or kidney cancer.

The chain links TRBV27 to TRBJ1-6; no clear D. The CDR3 is 12 amino acids. Germline CDR1 and CDR2: MNHEY and SMNVEV (reference sequence). The ends were cut back, 3 bases at V and 8 bases at J, with 5 bases in the middle. The CDR3 spells CASSFRHSPLHF. The CDR3 DNA sequence: TGTGCCAGCAGTTTTAGGCATTCACCCCTCCACTTT.

The V gene is TRBV5-4, the J gene TRBJ2-7, with a tentative D call TRBD1 (6 bases). Per the germline V gene, CDR1 is SGHNT and CDR2 is YYREEE (reference sequence). V lost 5 bases to trimming and J lost 6 bases, with 15 bases between them. This CDR3 has 13 amino acids. The CDR3 DNA reads as TGTGCCAGCAGTTTACAGGGTCCCGGCGAGCAGTACTTC. Translating it yields CASSLQGPGEQYF.

The V call is TRBV5-4, the J call TRBJ2-1; 9 bases agree with TRBD2. V shed 4 bases, J shed 1 base, and the junction held 6 bases outside the gene matches. This CDR3 has 16 amino acids. Germline V gene data show CDR1 as SGHNT and CDR2 as YYREEE (reference sequence). CDR3 region: CASSRGGGQSYNEQFF. Here the CDR3 DNA reads TGTGCCAGCAGCCGCGGGGGGGGGCAATCCTACAATGAGCAGTTCTTC.

V and J are TRBV29-1 and TRBJ2-4; tentative D call: TRBD1 (6 bases). The CDR3 covers 13 residues. Per the germline V gene, CDR1 is SQVTM and CDR2 is ANQGSEA. Trimming removed 0 bases at V and 9 bases at J, with 12 bases between. The CDR3 is CSVEDLQGGIQYF. In DNA, the CDR3 is TGCAGCGTTGAAGATCTACAGGGCGGCATTCAGTACTTC.

This chain uses TRBV28 with TRBJ2-2, with D unclear. The germline V gene encodes CDR1 MDHEN and CDR2 SYDVKM. The V end lost 4 bases, the J end lost 6 bases, and 9 bases lay between the germline ends. This CDR3 is built from 13 residues. CDR3 in amino acids: CASSSPLPGELFF. CDR3 bases: TGTGCCAGCAGTTCCCCCCTGCCCGGGGAGCTGTTTTTT.

The gene calls are TRBV5-6 and TRBJ1-2; 7 bases are a match to TRBD1. Germline values: CDR1 SGHDT, CDR2 YYEEEE. The CDR3 spans 12 residues. J was trimmed by 8 bases and V by 4 bases; bases with no gene match: 5. The CDR3 loop reads CASSIDRVGYTF. CDR3 nucleotide sequence: TGTGCCAGCAGCATCGACAGGGTCGGCTACACCTTC. Variable domain in full (rest from reference TRBV5-6 and TRBJ1-2): DAGVTQSPTHLIKTRGQQVTLRCSPKSGHDTVSWYQQALGQGPQFIFQYYEEEERQRGNFPDRFSGHQFPNYSSELNVNALLLGDSALYLCASSIDRVGYTFGSGTRLTVV.

The sample holds one count of this clone. The V and J genes are TRBV2 and TRBJ1-4, with D perhaps TRBD1 (5 bases). CDR3 size: 12 residues. Germline V gives CDR1 SNHLY, CDR2 FYNNEI. The CDR3 spells CVTGGLDEKLFF. Written as DNA, the CDR3 is TGTGTCACAGGAGGTCTCGATGAAAAACTGTTTTTT.

V gene TRBV30 combines with J gene TRBJ2-7; 7 bases are a match to TRBD1. J was trimmed by 4 bases and V by 4 bases; bases with no gene match: 7. CDR1 GTSNPN and CDR2 SVGIG come from the germline V gene (reference sequence). The CDR3 contains 13 residues. The CDR3 is CAWTGDSEYEQYF. The DNA of the CDR3 is TGTGCCTGGACTGGGGACAGTGAATACGAGCAGTACTTC.

The CDR3 DNA sequence: TGTGCCAGCAGCTTAGATGGCGGGAGGGTCGACTACGAGCAGTACTTC. This sequence encodes CASSLDGGRVDYEQYF. The rearrangement links TRBV7-8 to TRBJ2-7; 9 bases are a match to TRBD2. J was trimmed by 3 bases and V by 1 base; bases with no gene match: 7. Germline CDR1 SGHVS, CDR2 FQNEAQ. The CDR3 has 16 amino acids.

V usage is TRBV19 and J usage is TRBJ2-2, with D perhaps TRBD1 or TRBD2 (5 bases each). Germline assignment: CDR1 LNHDA and CDR2 SQIVND (reference sequence). This CDR3 spans 15 amino acids. Trimming removed 1 base from V and 1 base from J, with 7 bases in between. The CDR3 sequence: CASSIGDRNTGELFF. The CDR3 coding sequence is TGTGCCAGTAGTATAGGGGACCGGAACACCGGGGAGCTGTTTTTT.

The gene calls are TRBV7-9 and TRBJ1-1; the match to TRBD1 covers 7 bases. The CDR3 is 13 amino acids. After removal of 4 bases from V and 8 bases from J, the junction contained 7 bases not matched to a gene. Per germline, CDR1 SEHNR and CDR2 FQNEAQ (reference sequence). The chain's CDR3 is CASSSKLDREAFF. CDR3 coding DNA: TGTGCCAGCAGCTCCAAATTGGACAGGGAAGCTTTCTTT.

This clone has a handful of counts. The chain carries TRBV10-1 and TRBJ2-2; perhaps TRBD1 as D (6 bases). The germline V and J ends were trimmed by 5 bases and 9 bases, with 16 bases remaining between them. In germline, CDR1 is WNHNN, CDR2 SYGVQD (reference sequence). CDR3 length equals 14 residues. The CDR3 DNA is TGCGCCAGCAGTCACTCACCAGGGGAACGGGAGCTGTTTTTT. Protein product: CASSHSPGERELFF.

This chain uses TRBV28 with TRBJ2-3; 15 nucleotides match TRBD2. J lost 5 bases, V lost 2 bases, and 8 bases had no gene match. Per germline, CDR1 MDHEN and CDR2 SYDVKM. The CDR3 is 18 amino acids. CDR3 in DNA: TGTGCCAGCAGTTTAGGACTAGCGGGAGGGCCTCGGGTAGATACGCAGTATTTT. The encoded protein is CASSLGLAGGPRVDTQYF.

This sequence joins TRBV6-1 and TRBJ2-7; perhaps TRBD2 as D (5 bases). This CDR3 is 16 amino acids long. Germline CDR1 reads MNHNS; CDR2 reads SASEGT. The V end lost 2 bases, the J end lost 0 bases, and 14 bases lay between the germline ends. This chain's CDR3 is CASSEWGVYSSYEQYF. DNA of the CDR3: TGTGCCAGCAGTGAATGGGGAGTTTACAGCTCCTACGAGCAGTACTTC.

The J gene is TRBJ2-7, the V gene TRBV29-1, with TRBD2 matching 10 bases. The CDR3 runs 15 residues. After removal of 2 bases from V and 0 bases from J, the junction contained 4 bases not matched to a gene. Germline V gene data show CDR1 as SQVTM and CDR2 as ANQGSEA. CDR3 loop: CSVERTSGSSYEQYF. Written as DNA, the CDR3 is TGCAGCGTTGAAAGGACTAGCGGAAGCTCCTACGAGCAGTACTTC.

The gene calls are TRBV12-5 and TRBJ1-2; D remains ambiguous. The germline gives CDR1 LGHNT, CDR2 FRNRAP. V gave up 3 bases and J gave up 2 bases, with 10 bases separating them. The CDR3 runs to 14 residues. The CDR3 region has the DNA TGTGCTAGTGGTTTCGTTGGCGGAAACTATGGCTACACCTTC. Its translation: CASGFVGGNYGYTF.

The rearrangement links TRBV10-1 to TRBJ2-2; D remains ambiguous. The CDR3 loop spans 15 amino acids. Looked up from germline, CDR1 is WNHNN and CDR2 is SYGVQD (reference sequence). The ends were cut back, 4 bases at V and 1 base at J, with 10 bases in the middle. The CDR3 DNA reads TGCGCCAGCAGTGGAGGCGTTCGGAACACCGGGGAGCTGTTTTTT. It codes for CASSGGVRNTGELFF.

V and J are TRBV10-2 and TRBJ2-7, with TRBD2 identical over 9 bases. Germline V CDR1 and CDR2: WSHSY, SAAADI. With V trimmed by 7 bases and J by 5 bases, 6 bases remained unmatched. This CDR3 has 13 residues. The DNA of the CDR3 is TGCGCCAGCATTCCGGGACTAGCAGACGAGCAGTACTTC. Translating it yields CASIPGLADEQYF.

The V gene is TRBV6-5, the J gene TRBJ1-2; tentative D call: TRBD1 (5 bases). V was trimmed by 8 bases and J by 3 bases, leaving 10 bases between them. Germline CDR1 is MNHEY and CDR2 is SVGAGI. The CDR3 is 12 residues long. CDR3 DNA: TGTGCCAGCGGGAGGGGAGACTATGGCTACACCTTC. Translated, it gives CASGRGDYGYTF.

This clone was detected a few times. J is TRBJ2-3 and V is TRBV4-2, with 13 nucleotides matching TRBD2. This CDR3 comprises 16 residues. The ends lost 1 base at V and 4 bases at J; junction bases unmatched: 2. CDR1 LGHNA and CDR2 YNFKEQ come from the germline V gene. CDR3 region: CASSQGTSGSPDTQYF. CDR3 bases: TGTGCCAGCAGCCAAGGGACTAGCGGGAGCCCAGATACGCAGTATTTT.

The V call is TRBV5-1, the J call TRBJ2-5, with TRBD1 matching 9 bases. Germline lookup yields CDR1 SGHRS and CDR2 YFSETQ. V was pared by 4 bases and J by 5 bases, with 6 bases of the junction left unmatched. The length of the CDR3 is 14 residues. The DNA for the CDR3 is TGCGCCAGCAGCGCGGGACAGGGAGGGGAGACCCAGTACTTC. Amino acids: CASSAGQGGETQYF.

The V call is TRBV7-6, the J call TRBJ1-4, with 8 nucleotides matching TRBD1. Germline V gene data show CDR1 as SGHVS and CDR2 as FNYEAQ. The junction had 10 bases not matched to a gene; V was cut back by 4 bases and J by 3 bases. This CDR3 has 17 residues. For the CDR3, the DNA is TGTGCCAGCAGCTCAGGACAGGGAAGCTGGGCTAATGAAAAACTGTTTTTT. The encoded protein is CASSSGQGSWANEKLFF.

The J gene is TRBJ1-1, the V gene TRBV28, with a weak D call TRBD1 (5 bases). Germline CDR1 is MDHEN and CDR2 is SYDVKM. V shed 2 bases and J shed 10 bases, with 14 bases lying between them. The CDR3 runs to 13 residues. The CDR3 sequence is CASSLGDRGSAFF. CDR3 bases: TGTGCCAGCAGTTTAGGGGACCGTGGGTCAGCTTTCTTT.

The gene calls are TRBV19 and TRBJ1-1; D might be TRBD1 (5 bases). Trimming took 4 bases from V and 4 from J, leaving 13 bases between them. CDR1 and CDR2 (germline): LNHDA, SQIVND (reference sequence). The CDR3 runs to 14 residues. CDR3 coding DNA: TGTGCCAGTAGTACCGGGACCGCCTCCACTGAAGCTTTCTTT. Translated: CASSTGTASTEAFF.